The TCR beta chain described here comes from a study of CD8 T cells in ankylosing spondylitis (dated by TCRdb to the late 2010s). About the investigation overall: The study set out to find disease-linked TCR variants by profiling T cell receptor beta repertoires in ankylosing spondylitis patients and healthy donors. Peripheral blood samples were taken, and synovial fluid was additionally collected from ankylosing spondylitis patients. The full study cohort comprised about 24 ankylosing spondylitis patients and 85 to 120 healthy donors.

Sequenced on an Illumina HiSeq 2500. Quantitative 5'-RACE with molecular barcodes was the method used to prepare the TCR beta libraries. The original methods were these. To identify disease-linked TCR variants, a new computational method was used, one built on a probabilistic model of VDJ rearrangement. TCRdb reprocessed the public reads (quality trimming at Q25 with fastp, clone calling with MiXCR) and kept in-frame beta chains. Merged by CDR3 protein, the rows form single entries marked with the most common genes and DNA. The V and J calls and clone size are TCRdb's, not the authors'. The sample table shows 35,000 to 50,000 distinct CDR3 sequences, and about 9.4% are seen once. Approximately 15% of the sample is taken by the ten largest. Overall study results and their limits: A TCR beta motif made up of under ten highly homologous amino acid variants appeared to be characteristic of blood from ankylosing spondylitis patients. Significant enrichment of the disease-linked clones was reported in matched synovial fluid samples from ankylosing spondylitis patients. Some motif variants had previously been reported in the synovial fluid and blood of reactive arthritis patients, which suggests shared mechanisms of disease initiation. A CD8+ phenotype was shown by the disease-linked clones, which were found at relatively low frequencies in peripheral blood.

This clonotype was picked up many times. Its antigen is not yet known. One base away there is no much larger clone; base qualities are not given. CDR1 and CDR2 were assigned from the germline V gene as SGHDN and FVKESK. The CDR3 runs 13 residues from the cysteine to the phenylalanine. Just CDR3 DNA is preserved here, 39 bases in frame from base 1. A distance of 4 bases separates the germline ends of V and J, which lose 1 base and 2 bases respectively. This clonotype originated in a male donor with ankylosing spondylitis or in good health (not recorded which). This chain joins TRBV14 to TRBJ2-3; no D gene call is confident. The sequenced sample was blood, either unsorted or a sorted T cell fraction (not recorded which). The DNA sequence is TGTGCCAGCAGCCAAGTGCCCACAGATACGCAGTATTTT. It translates as CASSQVPTDTQYF.